This record covers a single T cell receptor (beta chain). Per the germline V gene, CDR1 is SEHNR and CDR2 is FQNEAQ (reference sequence). The CDR3 length is 15 residues. The V end was cut by 2 bases, the J end by 3 bases, with 11 bases between. These data originate in a study of T-cell memory formation after mild COVID-19. Study context: Largely donor-specific TCR clusters were found.

MiXCR was run by TCRdb on the 5' RACE reads, yielding one entry per CDR3 protein. The data contain under 300,000 distinct CDR3 sequences, around 15% of them singletons. The chain uses TRBV7-9 and TRBJ1-5; D is possibly TRBD1 (5 bases). The TCR comes from a man younger than 35 who had mild COVID-19 (a few samples of this study predate the infection). Cell type and time point are not known. The specimen sequenced was PBMCs or a T cell subset sorted from them (not recorded which). In nucleotides, the CDR3 is TGTGCCAGCAGCTTACAGGGTGGGGTCAATCAGCCCCAGCATTTT. It yields the protein CASSLQGGVNQPQHF.